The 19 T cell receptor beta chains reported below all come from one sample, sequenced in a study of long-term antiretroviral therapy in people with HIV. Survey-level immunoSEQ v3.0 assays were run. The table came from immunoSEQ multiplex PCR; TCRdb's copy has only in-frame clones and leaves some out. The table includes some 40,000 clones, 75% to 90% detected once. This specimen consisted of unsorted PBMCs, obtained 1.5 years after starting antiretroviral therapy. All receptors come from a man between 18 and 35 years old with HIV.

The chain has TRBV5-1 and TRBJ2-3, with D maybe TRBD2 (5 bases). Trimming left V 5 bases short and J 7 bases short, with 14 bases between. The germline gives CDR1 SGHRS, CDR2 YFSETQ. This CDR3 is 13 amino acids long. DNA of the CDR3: TGCGCCAGCAGTAGGACCGCCGGGAATACGCAGTATTTT. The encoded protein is CASSRTAGNTQYF.

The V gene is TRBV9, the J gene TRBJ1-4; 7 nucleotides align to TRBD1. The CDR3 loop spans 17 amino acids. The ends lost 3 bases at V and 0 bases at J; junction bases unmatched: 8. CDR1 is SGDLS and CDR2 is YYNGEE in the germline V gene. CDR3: CASSAHGQVATNEKLFF. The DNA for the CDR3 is TGTGCCAGCAGCGCCCACGGACAGGTTGCAACTAATGAAAAACTGTTTTTT.

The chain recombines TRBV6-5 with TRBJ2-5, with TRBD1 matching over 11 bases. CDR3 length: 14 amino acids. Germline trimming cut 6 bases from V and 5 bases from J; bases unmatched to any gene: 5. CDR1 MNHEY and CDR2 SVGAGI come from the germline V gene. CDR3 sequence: CASSRTGGSETQYF. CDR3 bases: TGTGCCAGCAGCCGGACAGGGGGCTCCGAGACCCAGTACTTC.

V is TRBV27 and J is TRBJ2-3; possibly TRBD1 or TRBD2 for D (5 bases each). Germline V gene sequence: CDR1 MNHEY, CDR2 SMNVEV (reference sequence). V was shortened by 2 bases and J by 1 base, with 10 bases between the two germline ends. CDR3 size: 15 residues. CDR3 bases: TGTGCCAGCAGTTTAGCAGGGAGTGGCACAGATACGCAGTATTTT. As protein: CASSLAGSGTDTQYF.

Here the CDR3 DNA reads TGTGCCAGCAGCTTACAACGGGATGAAGCTTTCTTT. Translated: CASSLQRDEAFF. V usage is TRBV7-8 and J usage is TRBJ1-1; D call uncertain. This CDR3 has 12 residues. Germline CDR1 is SGHVS and CDR2 is FQNEAQ. V was trimmed by 2 bases and J by 7 bases, leaving 8 bases between them. Supplemented by reference TRBV7-8 and TRBJ1-1, the full variable domain reads GAGVSQSPRYKVAKRGQDVALRCDPISGHVSLFWYQQALGQGPEFLTYFQNEAQLDKSGLPSDRFFAERPEGSVSTLKIQRTQQEDSAVYLCASSLQRDEAFFGQGTRLTVV.

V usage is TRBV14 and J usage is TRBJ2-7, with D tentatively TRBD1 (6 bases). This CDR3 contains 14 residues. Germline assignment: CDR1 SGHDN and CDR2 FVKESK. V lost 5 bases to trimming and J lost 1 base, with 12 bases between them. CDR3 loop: CASSTGLGSYEQYF. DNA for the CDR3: TGTGCCAGCAGCACAGGGTTGGGGTCCTACGAGCAGTACTTC.

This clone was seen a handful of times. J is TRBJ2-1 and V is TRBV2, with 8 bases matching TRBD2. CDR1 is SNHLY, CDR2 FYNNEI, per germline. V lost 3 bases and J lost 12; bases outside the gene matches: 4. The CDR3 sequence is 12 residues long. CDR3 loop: CASSDLSGRQFF. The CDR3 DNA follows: TGTGCCAGCAGTGATTTGAGCGGGAGGCAGTTCTTC. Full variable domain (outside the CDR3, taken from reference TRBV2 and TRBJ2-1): EPEVTQTPSHQVTQMGQEVILRCVPISNHLYFYWYRQILGQKVEFLVSFYNNEISEKSEIFDDQFSVERPDGSNFTLKIRSTKLEDSAMYFCASSDLSGRQFFGPGTRLTVL.

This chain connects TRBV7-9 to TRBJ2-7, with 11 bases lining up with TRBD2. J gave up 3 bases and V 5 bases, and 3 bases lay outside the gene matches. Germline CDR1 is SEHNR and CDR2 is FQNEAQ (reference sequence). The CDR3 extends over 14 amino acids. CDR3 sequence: CASSGTSGNYEQYF. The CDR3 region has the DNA TGTGCCAGCAGCGGGACTAGCGGAAACTACGAGCAGTACTTC.

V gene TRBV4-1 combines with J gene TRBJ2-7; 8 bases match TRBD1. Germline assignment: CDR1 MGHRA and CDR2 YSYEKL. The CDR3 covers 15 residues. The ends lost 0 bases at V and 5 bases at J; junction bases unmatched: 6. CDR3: CASSQDPGGGNEQYF. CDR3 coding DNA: TGCGCCAGCAGCCAAGACCCAGGGGGCGGGAACGAGCAGTACTTC.

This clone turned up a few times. CDR3 sequence reads: CASSLAITGGYEQYF. The DNA of the CDR3 is TGTGCCAGCAGCTTGGCGATCACAGGGGGCTACGAGCAGTACTTC. This chain connects TRBV5-5 to TRBJ2-7, with 8 bases aligning to TRBD1. The CDR3 totals 15 residues. Germline loops: CDR1 SGHKS, CDR2 YYEKEE (reference sequence). Unmatched junction bases numbered 5, after V lost 0 bases and J lost 3 bases.

The DNA of the CDR3 is TGTGCCAGCAGCTTAGGACAGGGCGCGATTCGGGCTGGCACTGAAGCTTTCTTT. This sequence encodes CASSLGQGAIRAGTEAFF. V and J are TRBV13 and TRBJ1-1; possibly TRBD1 for D (6 bases). V lost 0 bases and J 4 bases, leaving 21 bases between the germline ends. Germline V gene data show CDR1 as PRHDT and CDR2 as FYEKMQ (reference sequence). The CDR3 has 18 amino acids.

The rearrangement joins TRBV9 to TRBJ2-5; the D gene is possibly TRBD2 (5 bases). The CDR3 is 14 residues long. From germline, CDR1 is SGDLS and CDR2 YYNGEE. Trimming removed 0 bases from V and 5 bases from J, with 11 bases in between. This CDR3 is CASSVGPSGETQYF. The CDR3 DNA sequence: TGTGCCAGCAGCGTAGGCCCTTCGGGGGAGACCCAGTACTTC.

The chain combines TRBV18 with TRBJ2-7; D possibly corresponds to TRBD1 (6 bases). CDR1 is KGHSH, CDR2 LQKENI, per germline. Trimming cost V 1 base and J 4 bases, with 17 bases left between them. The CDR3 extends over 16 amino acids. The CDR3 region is CASSPRDTSFGYEQYF. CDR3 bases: TGTGCCAGCTCACCACGGGACACCTCCTTCGGGTACGAGCAGTACTTC.

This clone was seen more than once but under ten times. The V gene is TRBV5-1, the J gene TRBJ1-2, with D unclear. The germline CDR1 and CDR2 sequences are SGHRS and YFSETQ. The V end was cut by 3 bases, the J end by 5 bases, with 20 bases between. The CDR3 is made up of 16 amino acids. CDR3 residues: CASSSELYSEHYGYTF. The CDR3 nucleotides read TGCGCCAGCAGCTCTGAGCTCTACAGTGAGCATTATGGCTACACCTTC.

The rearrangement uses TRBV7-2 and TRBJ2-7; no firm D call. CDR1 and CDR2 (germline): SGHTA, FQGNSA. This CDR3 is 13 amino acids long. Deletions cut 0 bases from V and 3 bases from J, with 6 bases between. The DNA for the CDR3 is TGTGCCAGCAGCTTAGCGGGTCGCTACGAGCAGTACTTC. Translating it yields CASSLAGRYEQYF.

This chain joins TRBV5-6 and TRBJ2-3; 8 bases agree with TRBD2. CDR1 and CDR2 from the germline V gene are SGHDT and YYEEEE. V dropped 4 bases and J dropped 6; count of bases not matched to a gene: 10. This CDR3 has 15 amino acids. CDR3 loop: CASSLRWTSRDTQYF. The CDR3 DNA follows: TGTGCCAGCAGCCTCCGGTGGACTAGCAGGGATACGCAGTATTTT. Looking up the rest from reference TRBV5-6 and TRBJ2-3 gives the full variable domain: DAGVTQSPTHLIKTRGQQVTLRCSPKSGHDTVSWYQQALGQGPQFIFQYYEEEERQRGNFPDRFSGHQFPNYSSELNVNALLLGDSALYLCASSLRWTSRDTQYFGPGTRLTVL.

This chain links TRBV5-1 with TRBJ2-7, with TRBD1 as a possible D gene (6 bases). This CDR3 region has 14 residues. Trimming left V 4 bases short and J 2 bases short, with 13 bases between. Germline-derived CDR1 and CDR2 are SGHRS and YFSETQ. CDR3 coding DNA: TGCGCCAGCAGCCGCGGACAGAGACCCTACGAGCAGTACTTC. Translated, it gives CASSRGQRPYEQYF.

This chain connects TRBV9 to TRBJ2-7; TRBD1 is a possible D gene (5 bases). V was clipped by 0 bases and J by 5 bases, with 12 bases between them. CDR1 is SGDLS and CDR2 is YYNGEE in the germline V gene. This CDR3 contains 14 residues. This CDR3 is CASSVGQGSHEQYF. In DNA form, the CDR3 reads TGTGCCAGCAGCGTAGGTCAGGGAAGTCACGAGCAGTACTTC.

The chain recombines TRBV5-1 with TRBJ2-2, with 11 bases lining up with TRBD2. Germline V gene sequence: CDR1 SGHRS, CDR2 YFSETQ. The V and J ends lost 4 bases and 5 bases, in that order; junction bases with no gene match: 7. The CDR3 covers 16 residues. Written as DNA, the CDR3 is TGCGCCAGCAGCGTCGTAGCGGGAGGGCCAACCGGGGAGCTGTTTTTT. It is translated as CASSVVAGGPTGELFF.